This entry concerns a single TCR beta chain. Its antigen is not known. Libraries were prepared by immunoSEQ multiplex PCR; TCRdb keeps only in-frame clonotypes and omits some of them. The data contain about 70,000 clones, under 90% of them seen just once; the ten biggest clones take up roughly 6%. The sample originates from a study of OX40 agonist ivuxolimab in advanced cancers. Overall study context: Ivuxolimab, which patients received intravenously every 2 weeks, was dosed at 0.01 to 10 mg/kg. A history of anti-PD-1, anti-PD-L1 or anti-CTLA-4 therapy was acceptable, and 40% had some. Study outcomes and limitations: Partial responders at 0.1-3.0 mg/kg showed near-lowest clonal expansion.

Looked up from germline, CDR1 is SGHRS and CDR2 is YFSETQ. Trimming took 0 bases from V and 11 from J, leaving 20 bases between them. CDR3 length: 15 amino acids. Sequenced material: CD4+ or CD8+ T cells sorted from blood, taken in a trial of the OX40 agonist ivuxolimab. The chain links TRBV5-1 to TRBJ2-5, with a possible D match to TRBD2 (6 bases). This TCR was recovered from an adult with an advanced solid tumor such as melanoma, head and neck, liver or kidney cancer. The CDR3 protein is CASSLAGTRTGEQYF. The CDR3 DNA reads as TGCGCCAGCAGCTTGGCCGGGACTCGGACGGGGGAGCAGTACTTC. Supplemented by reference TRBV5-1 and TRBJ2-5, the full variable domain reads KAGVTQTPRYLIKTRGQQVTLSCSPISGHRSVSWYQQTPGQGLQFLFEYFSETQRNKGNFPGRFSGRQFSNSRSEMNVSTLELGDSALYLCASSLAGTRTGEQYFGPGTRLLVL.